This is a list of T cell receptor beta chains from one sample in a study of memory CD8 T cells in hepatitis C reinfection. Clones were read by immunoSEQ multiplex PCR, and TCRdb kept only the in-frame ones, dropping some. The table shows tens of thousands of clones, with just under 90% occurring only once. Sequencing used naive CD8+ T cells sorted from blood. These receptors were taken from a man between 18 and 35 years old with hepatitis C virus infection. Each CDR3 is given with its conserved first and last residue. Fields, in order: J gene, clone size, V gene, D gene, CDR3 protein, CDR3 DNA. A D gene is named only where the DNA matches it firmly. Clone size is stated in some rows and not others, as once, few, many or a class when expanded.

j_gene: TRBJ2-5; abundance: NA; v_gene: TRBV29-1; d_gene: NA; CDR3aa: CSVVGGTKAQYF; CDR3nt: TGCAGCGTTGTTGGCGGCACTAAGGCCCAGTACTTC
j_gene: TRBJ2-2; abundance: NA; v_gene: TRBV1; d_gene: NA; CDR3aa: CTSSHLGSGVNTGELFF; CDR3nt: TGCACCAGCAGCCACCTAGGAAGCGGGGTGAACACCGGGGAGCTGTTTTTT
j_gene: TRBJ2-1; abundance: once; v_gene: TRBV4-1; d_gene: NA; CDR3aa: CASSQVPVGLASLINEQFF; CDR3nt: TGCGCCAGCAGCCAAGTGCCGGTGGGGCTAGCGAGCCTTATCAATGAGCAGTTCTTC
j_gene: TRBJ1-2; abundance: NA; v_gene: TRBV7-9; d_gene: NA; CDR3aa: CASSSALQENYGYTF; CDR3nt: TGTGCCAGCAGCTCGGCTCTACAGGAGAACTATGGCTACACCTTC
j_gene: TRBJ2-1; abundance: NA; v_gene: TRBV5-1; d_gene: NA; CDR3aa: CASSPGQSSYNEQFF; CDR3nt: TGCGCCAGCAGCCCCGGACAGAGCTCCTACAATGAGCAGTTCTTC
j_gene: TRBJ2-7; abundance: NA; v_gene: TRBV10-2; d_gene: TRBD2; CDR3aa: CASSGGTNYEQYF; CDR3nt: TGCGCCAGCAGTGGGGGGACTAACTACGAGCAGTACTTC
j_gene: TRBJ2-3; abundance: NA; v_gene: TRBV30; d_gene: NA; CDR3aa: CAWGTGTSTDTQYF; CDR3nt: TGTGCCTGGGGGACCGGGACTAGCACAGATACGCAGTATTTT
j_gene: TRBJ2-5; abundance: NA; v_gene: TRBV2; d_gene: TRBD2; CDR3aa: CASSSGLAVQETQYF; CDR3nt: TGTGCCAGCAGTTCTGGACTAGCGGTCCAAGAGACCCAGTACTTC
j_gene: TRBJ2-2; abundance: NA; v_gene: TRBV19; d_gene: NA; CDR3aa: CASSWGALGSGELFF; CDR3nt: TGTGCCAGTAGTTGGGGCGCCCTCGGGTCCGGGGAGCTGTTTTTT
j_gene: TRBJ2-3; abundance: NA; v_gene: TRBV7-6; d_gene: NA; CDR3aa: CASSLGGGGTDTQYF; CDR3nt: TGTGCCAGCAGCTTAGGGGGAGGTGGCACAGATACGCAGTATTTT
j_gene: TRBJ2-2; abundance: NA; v_gene: TRBV27; d_gene: NA; CDR3aa: CASSPSLYGTGELFF; CDR3nt: TGTGCCAGCAGCCCTAGCCTGTATGGGACCGGGGAGCTGTTTTTT
j_gene: TRBJ1-1; abundance: NA; v_gene: TRBV29-1; d_gene: NA; CDR3aa: CSVWTENTEAFF; CDR3nt: TGCAGCGTCTGGACAGAGAACACTGAAGCTTTCTTT
j_gene: TRBJ1-2; abundance: NA; v_gene: TRBV10-3; d_gene: TRBD1; CDR3aa: CAISEGQAYGYTF; CDR3nt: TGTGCCATCAGCGAAGGACAGGCCTATGGCTACACCTTC
j_gene: TRBJ2-1; abundance: NA; v_gene: TRBV5-4; d_gene: NA; CDR3aa: CASSLGVEQFF; CDR3nt: TGTGCCAGCAGCTTAGGGGTGGAGCAGTTCTTC
j_gene: TRBJ1-4; abundance: NA; v_gene: TRBV6-1; d_gene: TRBD1; CDR3aa: CASSAWTGTSSATNEKLFF; CDR3nt: TGTGCCAGCAGTGCTTGGACAGGGACCTCGTCTGCAACTAATGAAAAACTGTTTTTT
j_gene: TRBJ2-7; abundance: NA; v_gene: TRBV19; d_gene: NA; CDR3aa: CASSISSRGDHEQYF; CDR3nt: TGTGCCAGTAGTATTTCGTCCAGGGGTGACCACGAGCAGTACTTC
j_gene: TRBJ2-7; abundance: NA; v_gene: TRBV27; d_gene: NA; CDR3aa: CASSWATTTYEQYF; CDR3nt: TGTGCCAGCAGTTGGGCGACGACCACCTACGAGCAGTACTTC
j_gene: TRBJ2-1; abundance: once; v_gene: TRBV7-9; d_gene: TRBD2; CDR3aa: CASSPPGVAGYNEQFF; CDR3nt: TGTGCCAGCAGCCCCCCGGGGGTAGCGGGTTACAATGAGCAGTTCTTC
j_gene: TRBJ1-5; abundance: NA; v_gene: TRBV19; d_gene: NA; CDR3aa: CASSHFGGDNQPQHF; CDR3nt: TGTGCCAGTAGTCATTTTGGAGGGGACAATCAGCCCCAGCATTTT
j_gene: TRBJ2-7; abundance: NA; v_gene: TRBV9; d_gene: TRBD1; CDR3aa: CASSPRDRPYEQYF; CDR3nt: TGTGCCAGCAGCCCTAGGGACAGACCCTACGAGCAGTACTTC
j_gene: TRBJ1-6; abundance: once; v_gene: TRBV27; d_gene: NA; CDR3aa: CASSLTGVGGRYSPLHF; CDR3nt: TGTGCCAGCAGTTTAACCGGCGTGGGGGGACGTTATTCACCCCTCCACTTT
j_gene: TRBJ1-2; abundance: few; v_gene: TRBV30; d_gene: NA; CDR3aa: CAWSDTNYGYTF; CDR3nt: TGTGCCTGGAGTGATACTAACTATGGCTACACCTTC
j_gene: TRBJ2-7; abundance: NA; v_gene: TRBV27; d_gene: TRBD1; CDR3aa: CASSSPTGVVYEQYF; CDR3nt: TGTGCCAGCAGTTCACCGACAGGGGTGGTGTACGAGCAGTACTTC
j_gene: TRBJ2-2; abundance: NA; v_gene: TRBV4-1; d_gene: NA; CDR3aa: CASSPSEGTGELFF; CDR3nt: TGCGCCAGCAGCCCTTCGGAGGGAACCGGGGAGCTGTTTTTT
j_gene: TRBJ1-1; abundance: NA; v_gene: TRBV7-6; d_gene: NA; CDR3aa: CASSLDASEGTEAFF; CDR3nt: TGTGCCAGCAGCTTAGATGCGTCGGAGGGCACTGAAGCTTTCTTT
j_gene: TRBJ2-6; abundance: NA; v_gene: TRBV5-6; d_gene: NA; CDR3aa: CASRQGISGANVLTF; CDR3nt: TGTGCCAGCAGACAGGGCATCTCTGGGGCCAACGTCCTGACTTTC
j_gene: TRBJ2-3; abundance: NA; v_gene: TRBV13; d_gene: TRBD2; CDR3aa: CASSAGTSGIGDTQYF; CDR3nt: TGTGCCAGCAGTGCCGGGACTAGCGGGATAGGGGATACGCAGTATTTT
j_gene: TRBJ1-1; abundance: NA; v_gene: TRBV19; d_gene: NA; CDR3aa: CASSMWGLNTEAFF; CDR3nt: TGTGCCAGTAGTATGTGGGGGCTCAACACTGAAGCTTTCTTT
j_gene: TRBJ2-3; abundance: NA; v_gene: TRBV7-2; d_gene: NA; CDR3aa: CASSPEYTQYF; CDR3nt: TGTGCCAGCAGCCCTGAGTATACGCAGTATTTT
j_gene: TRBJ2-1; abundance: NA; v_gene: TRBV5-8; d_gene: NA; CDR3aa: CASSLGEGAPYNEQFF; CDR3nt: TGTGCCAGCAGCTTGGGGGAAGGGGCCCCCTACAATGAGCAGTTCTTC
j_gene: TRBJ1-1; abundance: NA; v_gene: TRBV2; d_gene: NA; CDR3aa: CASSGGITEAFF; CDR3nt: TGTGCCAGCAGTGGAGGAATCACTGAAGCTTTCTTT
j_gene: TRBJ2-1; abundance: NA; v_gene: TRBV4-3; d_gene: NA; CDR3aa: CASSQDVGDGSYNEQFF; CDR3nt: TGCGCCAGCAGCCAAGATGTTGGAGACGGCTCCTACAATGAGCAGTTCTTC
j_gene: TRBJ2-1; abundance: NA; v_gene: TRBV7-2; d_gene: TRBD2; CDR3aa: CASSSPGTSVSNEQFF; CDR3nt: TGTGCCAGCAGCTCCCCCGGGACTAGCGTCTCGAATGAGCAGTTCTTC
j_gene: TRBJ2-3; abundance: NA; v_gene: TRBV5-6; d_gene: TRBD2; CDR3aa: CASSLGGGASDTQYF; CDR3nt: TGTGCCAGCAGCTTGGGCGGGGGGGCCTCAGATACGCAGTATTTT
j_gene: TRBJ2-3; abundance: NA; v_gene: TRBV30; d_gene: TRBD2; CDR3aa: CAWSISGGADTQYF; CDR3nt: TGTGCCTGGAGTATTAGCGGGGGAGCAGATACGCAGTATTTT
j_gene: TRBJ2-7; abundance: NA; v_gene: TRBV9; d_gene: TRBD2; CDR3aa: CASSVEAGGSYEQYF; CDR3nt: TGTGCCAGCAGCGTAGAGGCGGGAGGCTCCTACGAGCAGTACTTC
j_gene: TRBJ1-2; abundance: NA; v_gene: TRBV7-6; d_gene: NA; CDR3aa: CASSLDREGEVDGYTF; CDR3nt: TGTGCCAGCAGCTTAGACAGGGAAGGTGAAGTGGATGGCTACACCTTC
j_gene: TRBJ2-1; abundance: NA; v_gene: TRBV5-1; d_gene: TRBD2; CDR3aa: CASSLDGPGRGEQFF; CDR3nt: TGCGCCAGCAGCTTGGATGGCCCAGGGAGGGGTGAGCAGTTCTTC
j_gene: TRBJ1-3; abundance: NA; v_gene: TRBV19; d_gene: TRBD1; CDR3aa: CASQGTGSSGNTIYF; CDR3nt: TGTGCCAGCCAAGGGACAGGGAGCTCTGGAAACACCATATATTTT
j_gene: TRBJ2-7; abundance: NA; v_gene: TRBV5-6; d_gene: TRBD2; CDR3aa: CATQGKLAGSKYF; CDR3nt: TGTGCCACCCAGGGGAAACTAGCGGGGAGTAAGTACTTC
j_gene: TRBJ2-1; abundance: NA; v_gene: TRBV6-1; d_gene: NA; CDR3aa: CASRGGQLSYNEQFF; CDR3nt: TGTGCCAGCAGGGGGGGACAGCTCTCCTACAATGAGCAGTTCTTC
j_gene: TRBJ2-1; abundance: once; v_gene: TRBV14; d_gene: NA; CDR3aa: CASSQTGFYNEQFF; CDR3nt: TGTGCCAGCAGCCAAACCGGGTTCTACAATGAGCAGTTCTTC
j_gene: TRBJ2-1; abundance: NA; v_gene: TRBV11-3; d_gene: NA; CDR3aa: CASASGGVYNEQFF; CDR3nt: TGTGCCAGCGCCTCCGGGGGAGTCTACAATGAGCAGTTCTTC
j_gene: TRBJ1-2; abundance: NA; v_gene: TRBV5-6; d_gene: TRBD1; CDR3aa: CASSEGQGAGYGYTF; CDR3nt: TGTGCCAGCAGCGAGGGACAGGGGGCCGGCTATGGCTACACCTTC
j_gene: TRBJ1-4; abundance: NA; v_gene: TRBV29-1; d_gene: TRBD1; CDR3aa: CSVAGGQFNEKLFF; CDR3nt: TGCAGCGTGGCAGGGGGACAGTTTAATGAAAAACTGTTTTTT
j_gene: TRBJ1-2; abundance: NA; v_gene: TRBV30; d_gene: TRBD1; CDR3aa: CAWSGTGRAYGYTF; CDR3nt: TGTGCCTGGAGCGGGACAGGGAGAGCCTATGGCTACACCTTC
j_gene: TRBJ2-2; abundance: NA; v_gene: TRBV4-1; d_gene: NA; CDR3aa: CASSLRDSYTGELFF; CDR3nt: TGCGCCAGCAGCCTCCGGGACTCTTACACCGGGGAGCTGTTTTTT
j_gene: TRBJ2-3; abundance: NA; v_gene: TRBV28; d_gene: NA; CDR3aa: CASSFLRLSPSTDTQYF; CDR3nt: TGTGCCAGCAGTTTTCTGAGGTTATCCCCTAGCACAGATACGCAGTATTTT
j_gene: TRBJ2-3; abundance: NA; v_gene: TRBV11-2; d_gene: TRBD2; CDR3aa: CASSLDRAGDTDTQYF; CDR3nt: TGTGCCAGCAGCTTAGATCGAGCGGGGGACACAGATACGCAGTATTTT